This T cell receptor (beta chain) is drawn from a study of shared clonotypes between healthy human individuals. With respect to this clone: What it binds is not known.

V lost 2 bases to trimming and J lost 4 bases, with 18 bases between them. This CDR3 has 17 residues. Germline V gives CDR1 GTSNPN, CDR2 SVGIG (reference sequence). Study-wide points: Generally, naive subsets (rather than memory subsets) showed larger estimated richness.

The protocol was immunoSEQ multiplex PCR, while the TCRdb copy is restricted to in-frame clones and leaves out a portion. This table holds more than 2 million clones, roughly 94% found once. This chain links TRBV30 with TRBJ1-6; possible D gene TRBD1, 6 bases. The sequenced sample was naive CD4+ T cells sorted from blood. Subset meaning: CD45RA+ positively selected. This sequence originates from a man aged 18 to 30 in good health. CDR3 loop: CAWSRWTVDIYNSPLHF. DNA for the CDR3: TGTGCCTGGAGTCGATGGACAGTAGACATTTATAATTCACCCCTCCACTTT. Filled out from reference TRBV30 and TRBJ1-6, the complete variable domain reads SQTIHQWPATLVQPVGSPLSLECTVEGTSNPNLYWYRQAAGRGLQLLFYSVGIGQISSEVPQNLSASRPQDRQFILSSKKLLLSDSGFYLCAWSRWTVDIYNSPLHFGNGTRLTVT.